One and the same sample provided the 3 T cell receptor beta chains below, sequenced in a study of blood T cells in healthy people across ages. A J-beta primer mix and a sample-barcoded 5' primer were used in a second PCR of about 7 to 12 cycles. MiXCR was run by TCRdb on the 5' RACE reads, yielding one entry per CDR3 protein. This table has 650,000 to 800,000 distinct CDR3 sequences, 44% appearing once. The sample consisted of blood. The receptors originated from a man aged 55 to 70 in good health.

J is TRBJ1-1 and V is TRBV29-1, with D hard to call. The CDR3 is made up of 10 amino acids. CDR1 is SQVTM, CDR2 ANQGSEA, per germline. Trimming removed 7 bases at V and 7 bases at J, with 10 bases between. The CDR3 loop reads CSGSVGEAFF. DNA for the CDR3: TGCAGCGGCTCGGTGGGTGAAGCTTTCTTT.

This rearrangement joins TRBV29-1 to TRBJ2-1, with 9 bases identical to TRBD2. The junction had 13 bases not matched to a gene; V was cut back by 3 bases and J by 10 bases. The germline gives CDR1 SQVTM, CDR2 ANQGSEA. The CDR3 consists of 15 residues. CDR3 amino acids: CSVEPQRAGGGEQFF. CDR3 coding DNA: TGCAGCGTTGAGCCCCAGCGAGCGGGAGGAGGGGAGCAGTTCTTC.

The CDR3 DNA reads as TGTGCCAGCAGGGAACCAGGGACAGATACGCAGTATTTT. Protein sequence: CASREPGTDTQYF. The chain carries TRBV6-6 and TRBJ2-3, with a possible D match to TRBD1 (5 bases). Trimming shortened V by 6 bases and J by 3 bases, and 10 bases separated the two germline ends. From germline, CDR1 is MNHNY and CDR2 SVGAGI (reference sequence). This CDR3 has 13 amino acids.